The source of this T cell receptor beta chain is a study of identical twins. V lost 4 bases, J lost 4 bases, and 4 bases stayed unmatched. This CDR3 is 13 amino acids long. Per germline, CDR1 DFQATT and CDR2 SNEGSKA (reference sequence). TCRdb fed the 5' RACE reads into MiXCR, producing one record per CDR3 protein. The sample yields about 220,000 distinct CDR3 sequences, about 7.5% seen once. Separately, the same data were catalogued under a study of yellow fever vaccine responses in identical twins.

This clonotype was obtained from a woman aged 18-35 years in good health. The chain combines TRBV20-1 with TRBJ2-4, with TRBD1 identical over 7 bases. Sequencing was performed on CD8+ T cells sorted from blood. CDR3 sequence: CSAMGQTKNIQYF. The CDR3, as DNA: TGCAGTGCTATGGGACAGACTAAAAACATTCAGTACTTC.